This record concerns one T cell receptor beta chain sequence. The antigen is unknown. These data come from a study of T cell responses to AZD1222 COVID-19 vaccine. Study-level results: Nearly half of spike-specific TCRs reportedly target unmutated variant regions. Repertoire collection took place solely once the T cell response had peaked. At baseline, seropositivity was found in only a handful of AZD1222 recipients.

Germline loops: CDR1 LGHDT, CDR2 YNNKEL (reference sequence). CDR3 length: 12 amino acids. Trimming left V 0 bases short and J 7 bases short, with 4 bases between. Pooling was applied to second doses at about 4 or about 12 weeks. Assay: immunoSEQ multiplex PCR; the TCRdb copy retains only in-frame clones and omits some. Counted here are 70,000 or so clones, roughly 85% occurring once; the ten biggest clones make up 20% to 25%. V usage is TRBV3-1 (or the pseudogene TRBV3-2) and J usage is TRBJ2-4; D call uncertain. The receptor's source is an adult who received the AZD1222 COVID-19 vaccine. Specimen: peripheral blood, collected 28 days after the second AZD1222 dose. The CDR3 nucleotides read TGTGCCAGCAGCCAAGAGTGGAACATTCAGTACTTC. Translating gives CASSQEWNIQYF.